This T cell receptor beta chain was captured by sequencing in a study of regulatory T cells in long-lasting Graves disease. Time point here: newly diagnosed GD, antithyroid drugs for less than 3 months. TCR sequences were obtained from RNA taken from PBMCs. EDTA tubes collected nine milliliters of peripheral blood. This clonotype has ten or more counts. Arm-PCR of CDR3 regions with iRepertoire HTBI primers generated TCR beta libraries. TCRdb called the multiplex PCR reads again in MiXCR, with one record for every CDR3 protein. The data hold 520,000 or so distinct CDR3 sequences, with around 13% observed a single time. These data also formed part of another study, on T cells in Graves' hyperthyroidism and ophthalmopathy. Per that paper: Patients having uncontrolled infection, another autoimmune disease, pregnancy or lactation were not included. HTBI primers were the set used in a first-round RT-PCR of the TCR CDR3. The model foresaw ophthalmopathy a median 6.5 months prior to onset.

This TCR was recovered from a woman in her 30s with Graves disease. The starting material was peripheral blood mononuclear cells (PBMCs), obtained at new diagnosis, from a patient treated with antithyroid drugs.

The CDR3 loop reads CASSKGPGLNTEAFF. DNA of the CDR3: TGTGCCAGTAGTAAGGGGCCAGGTCTGAACACTGAAGCTTTCTTT. V is TRBV19 and J is TRBJ1-1; tentative D call: TRBD1 (5 bases). Trimming pared 4 bases from V and 0 bases from J, leaving 12 bases between. The CDR3 is made up of 15 amino acids. Germline lookup yields CDR1 LNHDA and CDR2 SQIVND (reference sequence).